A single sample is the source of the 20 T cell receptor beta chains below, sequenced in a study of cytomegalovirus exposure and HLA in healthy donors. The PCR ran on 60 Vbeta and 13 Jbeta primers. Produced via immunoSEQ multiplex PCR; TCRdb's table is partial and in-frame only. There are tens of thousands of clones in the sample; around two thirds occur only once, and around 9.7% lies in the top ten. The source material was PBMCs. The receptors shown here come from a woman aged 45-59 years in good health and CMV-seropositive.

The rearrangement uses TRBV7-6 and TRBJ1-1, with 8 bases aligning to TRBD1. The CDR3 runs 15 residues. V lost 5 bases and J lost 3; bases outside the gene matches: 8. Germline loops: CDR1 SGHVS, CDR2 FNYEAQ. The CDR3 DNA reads TGTGCCAGCAGCCCGAGGACAGGGTTGTACACTGAAGCTTTCTTT. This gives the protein CASSPRTGLYTEAFF.

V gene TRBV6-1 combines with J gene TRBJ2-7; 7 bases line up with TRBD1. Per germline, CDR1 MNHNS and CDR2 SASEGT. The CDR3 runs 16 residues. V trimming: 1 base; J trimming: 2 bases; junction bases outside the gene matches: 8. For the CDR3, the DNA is TGTGCCAGCAGTGAAGACCCCCGGGACAGTACCTACGAGCAGTACTTC. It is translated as CASSEDPRDSTYEQYF.

The CDR3 loop is CAWRPQGLVYNSPLHF. DNA for the CDR3: TGTGCCTGGAGGCCCCAGGGCCTTGTCTATAATTCACCCCTCCACTTT. The genes are TRBV30 and TRBJ1-6, with a tentative D call TRBD1 (5 bases). Germline V gene data show CDR1 as GTSNPN and CDR2 as SVGIG (reference sequence). This CDR3 has 16 amino acids. The V end lost 3 bases, the J end lost 3 bases, and 15 bases lay between the germline ends.

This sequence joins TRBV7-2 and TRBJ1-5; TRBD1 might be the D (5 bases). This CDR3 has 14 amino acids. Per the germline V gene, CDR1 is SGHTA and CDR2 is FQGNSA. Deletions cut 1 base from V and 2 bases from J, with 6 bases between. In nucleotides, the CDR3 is TGTGCCAGCAGCTTAGAACAGGGCAATCAGCCCCAGCATTTT. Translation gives CASSLEQGNQPQHF.

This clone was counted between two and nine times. CDR3 amino acids: CASSPRPGQSTDTQYF. The DNA for the CDR3 is TGTGCCAGCAGCCCCCGACCGGGACAGAGCACAGATACGCAGTATTTT. This chain uses TRBV7-6 with TRBJ2-3; 7 bases are shared with TRBD1. The CDR3 extends over 16 amino acids. Germline CDR1 is SGHVS and CDR2 is FNYEAQ. The V gene end was trimmed by 5 bases and the J gene end by 0 bases; junction bases not matched to a gene: 8.

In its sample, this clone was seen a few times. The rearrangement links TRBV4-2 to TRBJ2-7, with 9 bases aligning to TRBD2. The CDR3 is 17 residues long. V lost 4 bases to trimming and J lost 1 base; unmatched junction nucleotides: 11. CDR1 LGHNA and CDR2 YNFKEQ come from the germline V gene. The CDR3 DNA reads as TGTGCCAGCAGCCGGAAGGTAGCGGGAGATTCATCCTACGAGCAGTACTTC. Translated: CASSRKVAGDSSYEQYF.

CDR3 amino acids: CSVGQTGAYNEQFF. The CDR3 nucleotides read TGCAGCGTTGGACAGACAGGAGCCTACAATGAGCAGTTCTTC. V and J are TRBV29-1 and TRBJ2-1; D is perhaps TRBD1 (6 bases). Germline V gives CDR1 SQVTM, CDR2 ANQGSEA. Trimming removed 4 bases from V and 2 bases from J, with 12 bases in between. CDR3 size: 14 residues.

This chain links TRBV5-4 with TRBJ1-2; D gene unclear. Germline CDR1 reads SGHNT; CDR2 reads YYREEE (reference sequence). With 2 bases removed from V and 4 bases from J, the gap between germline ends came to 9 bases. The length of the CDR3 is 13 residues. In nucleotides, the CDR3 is TGTGCCAGCAGCTTCCCCTCGGGCTATGGCTACACCTTC. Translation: CASSFPSGYGYTF.

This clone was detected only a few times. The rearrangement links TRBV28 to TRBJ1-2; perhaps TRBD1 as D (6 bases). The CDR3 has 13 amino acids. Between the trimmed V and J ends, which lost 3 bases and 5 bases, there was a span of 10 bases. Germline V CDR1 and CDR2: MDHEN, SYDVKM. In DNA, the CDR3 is TGTGCCAGCAGTTTTGGGAGGGGGTATGGCTACACCTTC. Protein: CASSFGRGYGYTF.

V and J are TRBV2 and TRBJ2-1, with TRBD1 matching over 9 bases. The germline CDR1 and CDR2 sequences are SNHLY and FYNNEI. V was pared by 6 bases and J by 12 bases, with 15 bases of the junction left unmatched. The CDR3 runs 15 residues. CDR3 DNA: TGTGCCAGCAGAAGACCGGGACAGGGAACACCTCGGCAGTTCTTC. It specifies CASRRPGQGTPRQFF.

The CDR3 reads CASSYLSGPDTQYF. Written as DNA, the CDR3 is TGTGCCAGCAGCTACCTATCGGGTCCAGATACGCAGTATTTT. The chain carries TRBV5-6 and TRBJ2-3; D unresolved. The CDR3 consists of 14 residues. Trimming pared 3 bases from V and 4 bases from J, leaving 12 bases between. Germline lookup yields CDR1 SGHDT and CDR2 YYEEEE. The full variable domain, completed using reference TRBV5-6 and TRBJ2-3, is DAGVTQSPTHLIKTRGQQVTLRCSPKSGHDTVSWYQQALGQGPQFIFQYYEEEERQRGNFPDRFSGHQFPNYSSELNVNALLLGDSALYLCASSYLSGPDTQYFGPGTRLTVL.

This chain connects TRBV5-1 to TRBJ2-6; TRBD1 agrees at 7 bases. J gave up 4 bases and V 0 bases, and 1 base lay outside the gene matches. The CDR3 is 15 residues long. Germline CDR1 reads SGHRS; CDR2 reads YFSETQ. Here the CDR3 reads CASSLAQGGANVLTF. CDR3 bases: TGCGCCAGCAGCTTGGCACAGGGGGGGGCCAACGTCCTGACTTTC.

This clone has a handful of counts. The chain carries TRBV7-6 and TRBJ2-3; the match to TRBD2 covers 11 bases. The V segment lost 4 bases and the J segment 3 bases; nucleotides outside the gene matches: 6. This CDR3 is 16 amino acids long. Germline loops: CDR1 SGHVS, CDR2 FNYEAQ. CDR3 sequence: CASSSGTSGNTDTQYF. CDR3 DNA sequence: TGTGCCAGCAGCTCCGGGACTAGCGGAAATACAGATACGCAGTATTTT.

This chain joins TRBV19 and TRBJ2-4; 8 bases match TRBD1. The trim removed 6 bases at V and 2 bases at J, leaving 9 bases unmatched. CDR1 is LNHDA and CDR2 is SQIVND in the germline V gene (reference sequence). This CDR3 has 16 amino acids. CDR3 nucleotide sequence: TGTGCCAGTAGAGGTTGGCAGGGGGCTACCAAAAACATTCAGTACTTC. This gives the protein CASRGWQGATKNIQYF.

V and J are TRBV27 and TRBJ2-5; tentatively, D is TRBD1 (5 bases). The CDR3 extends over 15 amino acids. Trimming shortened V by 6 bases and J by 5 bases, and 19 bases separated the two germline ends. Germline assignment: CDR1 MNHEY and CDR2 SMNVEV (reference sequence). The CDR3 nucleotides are TGTGCCAGCAGGTTAAGGGTGGCAGGGCGGGAGACCCAGTACTTC. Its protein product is CASRLRVAGRETQYF.

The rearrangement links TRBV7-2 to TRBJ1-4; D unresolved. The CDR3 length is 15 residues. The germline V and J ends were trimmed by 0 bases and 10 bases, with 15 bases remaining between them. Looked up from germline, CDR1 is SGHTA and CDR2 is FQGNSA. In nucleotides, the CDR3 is TGTGCCAGCAGCTTAGCGGGGTCGCCCCGGGGAAAACTGTTTTTT. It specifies CASSLAGSPRGKLFF.

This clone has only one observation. For the CDR3, the DNA is TGTGCCAGCAGCCCCCAGGGTAATGAAAAACTGTTTTTT. The encoded protein is CASSPQGNEKLFF. The gene calls are TRBV11-2 and TRBJ1-4, with a possible D match to TRBD1 (5 bases). This CDR3 spans 13 amino acids. CDR1 and CDR2 (germline): SGHAT, FQNNGV. Trimming took 5 bases from V and 4 from J, leaving 8 bases between them.

Here the CDR3 DNA reads TGTGCCAGCAGTTCCCCCCAGCGCGACTCTAGCACAGATACGCAGTATTTT. As protein: CASSSPQRDSSTDTQYF. The rearrangement uses TRBV27 and TRBJ2-3; no clear D. Trimming removed 4 bases from V and 0 bases from J, with 17 bases in between. The CDR3 contains 17 residues. CDR1 MNHEY and CDR2 SMNVEV come from the germline V gene (reference sequence).

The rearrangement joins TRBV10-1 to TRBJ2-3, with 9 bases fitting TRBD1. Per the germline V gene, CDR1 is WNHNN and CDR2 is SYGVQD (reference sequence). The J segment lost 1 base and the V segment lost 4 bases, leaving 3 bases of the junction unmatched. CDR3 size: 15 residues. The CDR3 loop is CASSAGQGGTDTQYF. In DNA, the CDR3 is TGCGCCAGCAGTGCGGGACAGGGAGGCACAGATACGCAGTATTTT.

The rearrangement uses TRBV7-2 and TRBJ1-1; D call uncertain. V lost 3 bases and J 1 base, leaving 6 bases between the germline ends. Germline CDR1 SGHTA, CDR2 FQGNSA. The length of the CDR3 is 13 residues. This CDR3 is CASSFTWNTEAFF. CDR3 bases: TGTGCCAGCAGCTTCACTTGGAACACTGAAGCTTTCTTT.